The next 23 T cell receptor beta chains were all read from a single sample in a study of blood T cells in healthy people across ages. Primed by a sample-barcoded 5' primer and a J-beta primer mix, a second PCR proceeded for about 6 to 11 cycles. TCRdb passed the 5' RACE reads through MiXCR, listing each CDR3 protein once. Counted here are roughly 1,700,000 distinct CDR3 sequences, 28% occurring once; the ten biggest clones make up 7.7%. The sequencing input was blood. Receptors originate from a woman aged 25-40 years in good health.

A remark on this clonotype: A much larger clone lies a single base off, so this may be a read error. The chain has TRBV5-1 and TRBJ2-1; D tentatively reads TRBD1 or TRBD2 (5 bases each). Germline V gene sequence: CDR1 SGHRS, CDR2 YFSETQ. The CDR3 sequence is 14 residues long. Trimming left V 0 bases short and J 10 bases short, with 14 bases between. CDR3 region: CASSLGQLSGEQFF. The CDR3 DNA sequence: TGCGCCAGCAGCTTGGGACAGCTAAGCGGCGAGCAGTTCTTC.

This clonotype was seen only a few times. The rearrangement joins TRBV29-1 to TRBJ1-2; D not resolved. Germline CDR1 is SQVTM and CDR2 is ANQGSEA. This CDR3 is 14 amino acids long. V shed 1 base and J shed 4 bases, with 13 bases lying between them. In nucleotides, the CDR3 is TGCAGCGTTGAAGGCGGGCAGTATTGCTATGGCTACACCTTC. The encoded protein is CSVEGGQYCYGYTF.

This clonotype was seen a handful of times. The chain recombines TRBV2 with TRBJ2-3; D is unclear. CDR3 length: 14 amino acids. Trimming pared 7 bases from V and 5 bases from J, leaving 16 bases between. The germline CDR1 and CDR2 sequences are SNHLY and FYNNEI. Written as DNA, the CDR3 is TGTGCCAGCATTGGACCATCGGCTAGAGATACGCAGTATTTT. As protein: CASIGPSARDTQYF.

The CDR3 DNA reads as TGCAGTGCTAGAGAGACCCGGACAGTTCAAGGGGGCTACACCTTC. Translating it yields CSARETRTVQGGYTF. The rearrangement uses TRBV20-1 and TRBJ1-2; D is possibly TRBD1 (6 bases). Trimming left V 0 bases short and J 8 bases short, with 19 bases between. The V gene's germline CDR1 is DFQATT and CDR2 SNEGSKA (reference sequence). The CDR3 sequence is 15 residues long.

This clonotype has ten or more counts. The rearrangement joins TRBV5-1 to TRBJ2-1, with D perhaps given as TRBD1 or TRBD2 (6 bases each). The CDR3 consists of 15 residues. Trimming pared 5 bases from V and 1 base from J, leaving 13 bases between. Germline values: CDR1 SGHRS, CDR2 YFSETQ. The CDR3 loop is CASSGGRGSYNEQFF. For the CDR3, the DNA is TGCGCCAGCAGTGGGGGGCGAGGGTCCTACAATGAGCAGTTCTTC.

V and J are TRBV14 and TRBJ2-1; the match to TRBD1 covers 7 bases. Germline loops: CDR1 SGHDN, CDR2 FVKESK. V lost 3 bases to trimming and J lost 6 bases; unmatched junction nucleotides: 8. CDR3 size: 15 residues. Written as DNA, the CDR3 is TGTGCCAGCAGCCAGAACCGGGACAGCCTCAATGAGCAGTTCTTC. It specifies CASSQNRDSLNEQFF.

As to this clonotype: Just one base apart from a much larger clone, this may be a read error. The V gene is TRBV29-1, the J gene TRBJ2-5; D possibly corresponds to TRBD1 (5 bases). The DNA end is more similar to TRBJ2-7, so the J call may be wrong. The germline gives CDR1 SQVTM, CDR2 ANQGSEA. There are 13 residues in the CDR3. The CDR3 loop reads CNVEGQGRYEQYF. The CDR3 DNA follows: TGCAACGTTGAAGGTCAGGGTAGGTACGAGCAGTACTTC.

This clonotype was found a few times. The chain recombines TRBV29-1 with TRBJ1-2; possible D gene TRBD1, 5 bases. The V end lost 4 bases, the J end lost 3 bases, and 15 bases lay between the germline ends. The germline CDR1 and CDR2 sequences are SQVTM and ANQGSEA. CDR3 size: 14 residues. CDR3 protein: CSVVPFDSDYGYTF. The CDR3 DNA sequence: TGCAGCGTTGTCCCCTTTGACAGCGACTATGGCTACACCTTC.

This clonotype was counted a few times. This sequence joins TRBV7-2 and TRBJ2-1, with TRBD2 matching 13 bases. CDR1 SGHTA and CDR2 FQGNSA come from the germline V gene. CDR3 length: 19 amino acids. Germline trimming cut 3 bases from V and 0 bases from J; bases unmatched to any gene: 8. CDR3 sequence (DNA): TGTGCCAGCAGCTTTTCGGGACTAGCGGGAAGGAGCTCCTACAATGAGCAGTTCTTC. It codes for CASSFSGLAGRSSYNEQFF.

V and J are TRBV12-3 or TRBV12-4 and TRBJ2-2; TRBD1 might be the D (6 bases). The CDR3 is 17 residues long. The V gene lost 11 bases and the J gene lost 2 bases, with 24 bases spanning the gap. The CDR3 sequence is CAGGAAGAGDNTGELFF. The CDR3 DNA reads as TGTGCCGGCGGAGCGGCCGGGGCAGGGGATAACACCGGGGAGCTGTTTTTT.

V usage is TRBV6-1 and J usage is TRBJ1-3, with 9 nucleotides matching TRBD1. The V segment lost 6 bases and the J segment 1 base; nucleotides outside the gene matches: 4. The CDR3 has 15 amino acids. Germline V gene lookup returns CDR1 MNHNS and CDR2 SASEGT. CDR3 amino acids: CASSGQGWSGNTIYF. In DNA form, the CDR3 reads TGTGCCAGCAGCGGACAGGGGTGGTCTGGAAACACCATATATTTT.

This clonotype was seen more than once but under ten times. The gene calls are TRBV4-3 and TRBJ1-1, with D possibly matching TRBD1 (5 bases). The CDR3 runs 15 residues. From germline, CDR1 is LGHNA and CDR2 YSLEER. The V and J ends lost 1 base and 4 bases respectively, with 13 bases between them. The CDR3 spells CASSQVGGASTEAFF. In nucleotides, the CDR3 is TGCGCCAGCAGCCAAGTTGGAGGGGCGTCCACTGAAGCTTTCTTT.

The chain links TRBV6-5 to TRBJ1-2; the D is unclear. From germline, CDR1 is MNHEY and CDR2 SVGAGI. V lost 0 bases to trimming and J lost 3 bases, with 8 bases between them. CDR3 size: 14 residues. CDR3 bases: TGTGCCAGCAGTTACTCTGGCAGTTACTATGGCTACACCTTC. This gives the protein CASSYSGSYYGYTF.

The chain uses TRBV7-2 and TRBJ1-1; D is unresolved. V dropped 3 bases and J dropped 4 bases, with 12 bases sitting between them. The germline gives CDR1 SGHTA, CDR2 FQGNSA. The CDR3 runs 14 residues. The CDR3 sequence: CASSFGGFITEAFF. The DNA of the CDR3 is TGTGCCAGCAGCTTTGGAGGGTTTATCACTGAAGCTTTCTTT.

This sequence joins TRBV18 and TRBJ2-4; D unclear. The J call could be wrong; TRBJ2-7 is a better fit for the DNA end. The CDR3 has 12 residues. Germline values: CDR1 KGHSH, CDR2 LQKENI. CDR3 DNA sequence: TGTGCCAGCTCACCACAGCTGAACGAGCAGTACTTC. Translation gives CASSPQLNEQYF.

With respect to this clonotype: The junction shows a germline mismatch at one end, possibly a read error. The chain couples TRBV5-1 to TRBJ2-5; no definite D call. Germline V gives CDR1 SGHRS, CDR2 YFSETQ. The CDR3 loop spans 15 amino acids. DNA of the CDR3: TGCGCCAGCGGCTTGATTTCGGCACAGACACAGACCCAGTACTTC. Translated: CASGLISAQTQTQYF.

The chain has TRBV7-9 and TRBJ1-1; possible D gene TRBD1, 5 bases. V gave up 3 bases and J gave up 3 bases, with 14 bases separating them. Germline V gene sequence: CDR1 SEHNR, CDR2 FQNEAQ (reference sequence). This CDR3 has 15 residues. DNA of the CDR3: TGTGCCAGCAGCTTGGGGGAGAGGCAGCACACTGAAGCTTTCTTT. Its protein is CASSLGERQHTEAFF.

The chain has TRBV6-2 or TRBV6-3 and TRBJ1-5; D possibly corresponds to TRBD1 (6 bases). V was pared by 6 bases and J by 7 bases, with 16 bases between. CDR3 length: 14 residues. CDR1 MNHEY and CDR2 SVGEGT come from the germline V gene. Written as DNA, the CDR3 is TGTGCCAGCAGACCTACAGGGCGCGACCAGCCCCAGCATTTT. Its protein product is CASRPTGRDQPQHF.

The V and J genes are TRBV7-6 and TRBJ1-1, with D perhaps matching TRBD1 (5 bases). The CDR3 runs to 13 residues. From germline, CDR1 is SGHVS and CDR2 FNYEAQ. Trimming removed 8 bases at V and 5 bases at J, with 15 bases between. In nucleotides, the CDR3 is TGTGCCAGCTCACAGACCCGACAGACTGAAGCTTTCTTT. Protein product: CASSQTRQTEAFF.

This clonotype has only a few counts. V is TRBV10-3 and J is TRBJ2-3; D gene ambiguous. Germline-derived CDR1 and CDR2 are ENHRY and SYGVKD. Trimming took 0 bases from V and 3 from J, leaving 4 bases between them. This CDR3 is built from 13 residues. The CDR3 bases are TGTGCCATCAGTGAGTCAAAGACAGATACGCAGTATTTT. It specifies CAISESKTDTQYF.

This clonotype showed up just once. The CDR3 region is CASSLAKGTDTQYF. The DNA for the CDR3 is TGCGCCAGCAGCTTGGCGAAGGGGACCGATACGCAGTATTTT. The V call is TRBV5-1, the J call TRBJ2-3; D may correspond to TRBD1 or TRBD2 (5 bases each). Germline CDR1 SGHRS, CDR2 YFSETQ. This CDR3 contains 14 residues. V was cut by 0 bases and J by 6 bases, with 11 bases left in between.

This clonotype was counted ten times or more. This sequence joins TRBV29-1 and TRBJ2-4; 7 bases line up with TRBD1. The V segment lost 8 bases and the J segment 5 bases; nucleotides outside the gene matches: 12. Germline assignment: CDR1 SQVTM and CDR2 ANQGSEA. This CDR3 spans 14 amino acids. The CDR3 DNA reads TGCAGCCTTTGGGCCCGGGACAGACAAAACATTCAGTACTTC. Its translation: CSLWARDRQNIQYF.

Note on this clonotype: A read error is possible here, since a much larger clone lies one base away. This chain connects TRBV27 to TRBJ2-1; 13 nucleotides align to TRBD2. There are 16 residues in the CDR3. Germline lookup yields CDR1 MNHEY and CDR2 SMNVEV (reference sequence). CDR3 nucleotide sequence: TGTGCCAGCAGTTTATGGACTAGCGGGGGTTACAATGCGCAGTTCTTC. It is translated as CASSLWTSGGYNAQFF.